These T cell receptor beta chains were read from a single sample in a study of cytomegalovirus exposure and HLA in healthy donors. Some clones are missing from TCRdb's copy, which holds only in-frame ones; the method was immunoSEQ multiplex PCR. The sample comprises about 150,000 clones, roughly 80% of which are singletons, and about 12% rests with the top ten. The sample taken for sequencing was PBMCs. These receptors were collected from a man aged 35-49 years in good health and CMV-seropositive. Both conserved end residues are part of each CDR3. Fields, in order: clone size, J gene, V gene, D gene, CDR3 DNA, CDR3 protein. D genes are given only for firm matches. Clone size is stated in some rows and not others, as once, few, many or a class when expanded.

- TRBJ1-2 TRBV19 - TGTGCCAGTAGTGATACCGGGAGATCCCTCTCTAACTATGGCTACACCTTC CASSDTGRSLSNYGYTF
- TRBJ2-6 TRBV7-2 TRBD1 TGTGCCAGCAGCTTCCAGGGGGCGCTTGGTGGGGCCAACGTCCTGACTTTC CASSFQGALGGANVLTF
- TRBJ2-5 TRBV5-1 TRBD2 TGCGCCAGCAGCTTGGGCCCTAGCGGGAGAGAGACCCAGTACTTC CASSLGPSGRETQYF
- TRBJ2-7 TRBV5-1 - TGCGCCAGCAGCTTGGATACAGGACCCTACGAGCAGTACTTC CASSLDTGPYEQYF
- TRBJ2-2 TRBV7-9 TRBD1 TGTGCCAGCAGCCCCCGACAGGGGCCGGGCGGGGAGCTGTTTTTT CASSPRQGPGGELFF
- TRBJ2-1 TRBV5-1 TRBD1 TGCGCCAGCAGCTCAAAACGGGACAGTCTTAACAAGAGCTCCTACAATGAGCAGTTCTTC CASSSKRDSLNKSSYNEQFF
- TRBJ2-2 TRBV9 - TGTGCCAGCAGCGTAGGGGGGGCCGGGGAGCTGTTTTTT CASSVGGAGELFF
- TRBJ2-4 TRBV6-4 - TGTGCCAGCAGTGACTTGGAGGGGAACCTAGCCAAAAACATTCAGTACTTC CASSDLEGNLAKNIQYF
- TRBJ2-1 TRBV9 TRBD2 TGTGCCAGCAGCGTCCTAGCGGAATTCTACAATGAGCAGTTCTTC CASSVLAEFYNEQFF
few TRBJ1-4 TRBV30 - TGTGCCTGGAGTGGGGGAGGAAACACCGAAAAACTGTTTTTT CAWSGGGNTEKLFF
- TRBJ2-7 TRBV27 - TGTGCCAGCAGTTTTCTTGGGCAGGGCTACGAGCAGTACTTC CASSFLGQGYEQYF
- TRBJ2-3 TRBV5-1 TRBD1 TGCGCCAGCAGCATAGACAGGGGGGAAAATACGCAGTATTTT CASSIDRGENTQYF
- TRBJ1-5 TRBV5-3 - TGTGCCAGAAGCCCGGACAGACTCAATCAGCCCCAGCATTTT CARSPDRLNQPQHF
- TRBJ1-1 TRBV15 - TGTGCCACCAGCAGAGATATCAGACAAGGACGGGGCACTGAAGCTTTCTTT CATSRDIRQGRGTEAFF
- TRBJ2-1 TRBV19 TRBD2 TGTGCCAGTAGTATAGCGGGCGGGAGGTTGAATGAGCAGTTCTTC CASSIAGGRLNEQFF
- TRBJ2-1 TRBV10-3 TRBD2 TGTGCCAGTACTAGCGGGGTTGGCTCCTACAATGAGCAGTTCTTC CASTSGVGSYNEQFF